This T cell receptor beta chain was observed in a study of T-cell reconstitution after alpha-beta-depleted transplantation in children. The CDR3 sequence is 14 residues long. Per the germline V gene, CDR1 is SGHTA and CDR2 is FQGNSA. The trim removed 2 bases at V and 6 bases at J, leaving 4 bases unmatched. This clonotype was found many times. Construction of the TCRbeta library involved unique molecular identifiers. Each CDR3 protein is one row after TCRdb ran MiXCR on the PCR reads. The profile covers about 690,000 distinct CDR3 sequences, with roughly 17% appearing a single time and over 0.95% taken by the ten largest.

Specimen: PBMCs from the stem cell graft donor, collected from the stem cell graft. The gene calls are TRBV7-2 and TRBJ2-1, with 7 positions matching TRBD1. The clonotype comes from a human donor who donated a stem cell graft to a child with acute myeloid leukemia. The CDR3 DNA reads TGTGCCAGCAGCTTACAGGGGGTAGGCAATGAGCAGTTCTTC. It is translated as CASSLQGVGNEQFF. Drawing the rest from reference TRBV7-2 and TRBJ2-1, the complete variable domain is GAGVSQSPSNKVTEKGKDVELRCDPISGHTALYWYRQSLGQGLEFLIYFQGNSAPDKSGLPSDRFSAERTGGSVSTLTIQRTQQEDSAVYLCASSLQGVGNEQFFGPGTRLTVL.